The 27 T cell receptor beta chains listed next were all sequenced from one sample in a study of T cell responses to AZD1222 COVID-19 vaccine. Clones were read by immunoSEQ multiplex PCR, and TCRdb kept only the in-frame ones, dropping some. Altogether roughly 80,000 clones are present, over 80% being singletons, with the ten largest covering 5.7%. The specimen comprised peripheral blood, sampled on day 0 of AZD1222 vaccination. The receptor set was obtained from an adult in good health.

The J gene is TRBJ2-7, the V gene TRBV7-8, with 7 bases lining up with TRBD2. Trimming removed 3 bases from V and 2 bases from J; junction bases left unmatched: 4. Germline V lookup: CDR1 SGHVS, CDR2 FQNEAQ. The CDR3 contains 14 residues. The CDR3 coding sequence is TGTGCCAGCAGCTTGGGAGGGCTTACCTACGAGCAGTACTTC. This sequence encodes CASSLGGLTYEQYF.

The chain recombines TRBV5-6 with TRBJ2-3, with 8 bases matching TRBD1. The CDR3 is 16 amino acids. V lost 6 bases, J lost 6 bases, and 15 bases stayed unmatched. From germline, CDR1 is SGHDT and CDR2 YYEEEE. The CDR3 bases are TGTGCCAGCATATTCGCCGGAGACAGGGGTTCGGATACGCAGTATTTT. This sequence encodes CASIFAGDRGSDTQYF.

This chain connects TRBV19 to TRBJ2-1; D tentatively reads TRBD1 or TRBD2 (5 bases each). From germline, CDR1 is LNHDA and CDR2 SQIVND (reference sequence). The CDR3 is 16 amino acids. Trimming cost V 7 bases and J 2 bases, with 18 bases left between them. Written as DNA, the CDR3 is TGTGCCAGTACCCCGACGGGGCTGAGCACCTACAATGAGCAGTTCTTC. Its protein product is CASTPTGLSTYNEQFF.

This sequence joins TRBV19 and TRBJ1-1; D is undetermined. The CDR3 spans 13 residues. In germline, CDR1 is LNHDA, CDR2 SQIVND (reference sequence). Trimming removed 0 bases at V and 11 bases at J, with 13 bases between. Written as DNA, the CDR3 is TGTGCCAGTAGTATAGAAAGGCAGAGAGGCGCTTTCTTT. Protein: CASSIERQRGAFF.

The rearrangement joins TRBV6-6 to TRBJ2-7; D possibly corresponds to TRBD1 (5 bases). The germline V gene encodes CDR1 MNHNY and CDR2 SVGAGI (reference sequence). V gave up 6 bases and J gave up 3 bases, with 9 bases separating them. The CDR3 spans 12 residues. The CDR3, as DNA: TGTGCCAGCAGGGACATGGGCTACGAGCAGTACTTC. Protein sequence: CASRDMGYEQYF.

This clone was found once. The genes are TRBV19 and TRBJ2-6; D gene unclear. The CDR3 covers 14 residues. V lost 3 bases to trimming and J lost 1 base, with 4 bases between them. The V gene's germline CDR1 is LNHDA and CDR2 SQIVND (reference sequence). CDR3 sequence (DNA): TGTGCCAGTAGTATTTATTCTGGGGCCAACGTCCTGACTTTC. It yields the protein CASSIYSGANVLTF.

The rearrangement links TRBV14 to TRBJ1-1; D gene uncertain. The CDR3 is 13 amino acids. Germline V gives CDR1 SGHDN, CDR2 FVKESK. V dropped 4 bases and J dropped 5 bases, with 11 bases sitting between them. The CDR3 region has the DNA TGTGCCAGCAGCCCTGCGGGTTGGACTGAAGCTTTCTTT. Amino acids: CASSPAGWTEAFF.

The chain links TRBV30 to TRBJ1-5; D remains ambiguous. Germline loops: CDR1 GTSNPN, CDR2 SVGIG (reference sequence). The CDR3 has 14 amino acids. With 2 bases removed from V and 2 bases from J, the gap between germline ends came to 10 bases. CDR3 coding DNA: TGTGCCTGGAGTAAGGCCGCCCGCAATCAGCCCCAGCATTTT. This sequence encodes CAWSKAARNQPQHF.

The chain joins TRBV27 to TRBJ1-6, with D tentatively TRBD1 (6 bases). CDR3 size: 15 residues. V lost 6 bases and J lost 3, with 12 bases in between. Germline CDR1 and CDR2: MNHEY and SMNVEV (reference sequence). The CDR3 protein is CASSRQEVYNSPLHF. The DNA of the CDR3 is TGTGCCAGCAGCCGACAGGAAGTCTATAATTCACCCCTCCACTTT.

On this clone: Other DNA variants within this sample encode the same CDR3. The rearrangement joins TRBV2 to TRBJ1-2, with TRBD1 matching 9 bases. The CDR3 is made up of 14 amino acids. V lost 6 bases to trimming and J lost 0 bases; unmatched junction nucleotides: 2. CDR1 SNHLY and CDR2 FYNNEI come from the germline V gene. In DNA, the CDR3 is TGTGCCAGCAGCCGGACAGGGGCTAACTATGGCTACACCTTC. Encoded protein: CASSRTGANYGYTF.

The chain is built from TRBV30 and TRBJ2-7, with 10 bases lining up with TRBD1. From germline, CDR1 is GTSNPN and CDR2 SVGIG (reference sequence). This CDR3 contains 15 residues. J gave up 2 bases and V 1 base, and 5 bases lay outside the gene matches. The CDR3 sequence is CAWSAPGQGTYEQYF. The CDR3, as DNA: TGTGCCTGGAGTGCACCGGGACAGGGGACCTACGAGCAGTACTTC.

The chain employs TRBV30 and TRBJ2-7; 8 positions match TRBD2. Germline CDR1 reads GTSNPN; CDR2 reads SVGIG (reference sequence). Trimming took 2 bases from V and 8 from J; bases not matched to a gene: 2. The CDR3 loop spans 11 amino acids. DNA of the CDR3: TGTGCCTGGAGTATAGCGGGGAAGCAGTACTTC. Encoded protein: CAWSIAGKQYF. The variable domain in full, with the rest retrieved from reference TRBV30 and TRBJ2-7, is SQTIHQWPATLVQPVGSPLSLECTVEGTSNPNLYWYRQAAGRGLQLLFYSVGIGQISSEVPQNLSASRPQDRQFILSSKKLLLSDSGFYLCAWSIAGKQYFGPGTRLTVT.

The V call is TRBV18, the J call TRBJ2-1, with TRBD1 matching over 9 bases. CDR1 is KGHSH and CDR2 is LQKENI in the germline V gene. There are 13 residues in the CDR3. V dropped 5 bases and J dropped 7; count of bases not matched to a gene: 3. The CDR3 spells CASSRQGGNEQFF. CDR3 in DNA: TGTGCCAGCTCAAGACAGGGGGGTAATGAGCAGTTCTTC.

This rearrangement joins TRBV12-3 or TRBV12-4 to TRBJ2-2, with unresolved D. V was pared by 7 bases and J by 10 bases, with 16 bases between. The length of the CDR3 is 13 residues. In DNA, the CDR3 is TGTGCCAGCATTCGGCTTGGGCCGCTGGAGCTGTTTTTT. Amino acid sequence: CASIRLGPLELFF.

This CDR3 is CASSSGGRVSGANVLTF. CDR3 coding DNA: TGCGCCAGCAGTTCGGGGGGCAGAGTCTCTGGGGCCAACGTCCTGACTTTC. The V call is TRBV23-1, the J call TRBJ2-6, with D tentatively TRBD2 (7 bases). TRBV23-1 is treated as an ORF (open reading frame) with a function not yet certain. This CDR3 region has 17 residues. V dropped 5 bases and J dropped 0 bases, with 14 bases sitting between them.

This chain links TRBV11-3 with TRBJ1-1; D ambiguous. V gave up 0 bases and J gave up 1 base, with 18 bases separating them. Germline-derived CDR1 and CDR2 are SGHNT and YENEEA. This CDR3 is 18 amino acids long. The CDR3 reads CASSLDLGTDRANTEAFF. CDR3 nucleotides: TGTGCCAGCAGCTTAGATTTGGGCACTGACCGGGCGAACACTGAAGCTTTCTTT.

This chain uses TRBV6-1 with TRBJ1-1, with D possibly being TRBD1 (5 bases). This CDR3 region has 13 residues. Germline V lookup: CDR1 MNHNS, CDR2 SASEGT. V shed 6 bases and J shed 1 base, with 9 bases lying between them. Written as DNA, the CDR3 is TGTGCCAGCAGCCCCAGGGCGAACACTGAAGCTTTCTTT. Protein product: CASSPRANTEAFF.

This sequence joins TRBV14 and TRBJ2-7; D not certain. With 0 bases removed from V and 2 bases from J, the gap between germline ends came to 8 bases. CDR1 is SGHDN and CDR2 is FVKESK in the germline V gene. The CDR3 has 14 amino acids. CDR3 amino acids: CASSQEVGPYEQYF. As DNA, the CDR3 is TGTGCCAGCAGCCAAGAAGTTGGCCCCTACGAGCAGTACTTC. The whole variable domain, filled in from reference TRBV14 and TRBJ2-7, reads EAGVTQFPSHSVIEKGQTVTLRCDPISGHDNLYWYRRVMGKEIKFLLHFVKESKQDESGMPNNRFLAERTGGTYSTLKVQPAELEDSGVYFCASSQEVGPYEQYFGPGTRLTVT.

This clone was seen only once. The genes are TRBV11-2 and TRBJ1-1; D call uncertain. The CDR3 runs 13 residues. CDR1 and CDR2 from the germline V gene are SGHAT and FQNNGV. Trimming stripped 2 bases from V and 4 bases from J, with 8 bases between. The CDR3 reads CASSLHIGTEAFF. The CDR3 DNA reads TGTGCCAGCAGCTTACACATTGGCACTGAAGCTTTCTTT. Variable domain in full (rest from reference TRBV11-2 and TRBJ1-1): EAGVAQSPRYKIIEKRQSVAFWCNPISGHATLYWYQQILGQGPKLLIQFQNNGVVDDSQLPKDRFSAERLKGVDSTLKIQPAKLEDSAVYLCASSLHIGTEAFFGQGTRLTVV.

The chain combines TRBV27 with TRBJ1-5, with D possibly matching TRBD1 (5 bases). Per the germline V gene, CDR1 is MNHEY and CDR2 is SMNVEV (reference sequence). V shed 2 bases and J shed 2 bases, with 7 bases lying between them. CDR3 size: 14 residues. The DNA of the CDR3 is TGTGCCAGCAGTTTAGGGGGAGGCAATCAGCCCCAGCATTTT. Protein product: CASSLGGGNQPQHF.

The chain uses TRBV5-1 and TRBJ1-1; D may be TRBD1 (6 bases). The CDR3 sequence is 13 residues long. CDR1 and CDR2 (germline): SGHRS, YFSETQ. V was pared by 6 bases and J by 3 bases, with 12 bases between. The CDR3 nucleotides are TGCGCCAGCACAACAGGGAGGCACACTGAAGCTTTCTTT. It translates to CASTTGRHTEAFF. The whole variable domain, filled in from reference TRBV5-1 and TRBJ1-1, reads KAGVTQTPRYLIKTRGQQVTLSCSPISGHRSVSWYQQTPGQGLQFLFEYFSETQRNKGNFPGRFSGRQFSNSRSEMNVSTLELGDSALYLCASTTGRHTEAFFGQGTRLTVV.

This sequence joins TRBV7-3 and TRBJ2-3; D is ambiguous. CDR1 and CDR2 (germline): SGHTA, FQGTGA. Trimming removed 5 bases at V and 7 bases at J, with 13 bases between. This CDR3 comprises 13 residues. This chain's CDR3 is CASSAGNLNTQYF. The CDR3 DNA reads as TGTGCCAGCAGCGCTGGGAATTTGAATACGCAGTATTTT.

This clone showed up just a few times. The chain is built from TRBV11-3 and TRBJ1-3; no firm D call. The V and J ends lost 1 base and 0 bases respectively, with 7 bases between them. Germline CDR1 is SGHNT and CDR2 is YENEEA. CDR3 size: 15 residues. The DNA for the CDR3 is TGTGCCAGCAGCTTAGGGCAGTACTCTGGAAACACCATATATTTT. As protein: CASSLGQYSGNTIYF.

A few counts support this clone. CDR3 in amino acids: CATQRTGTYEQYF. DNA of the CDR3: TGTGCCACCCAACGGACAGGCACCTACGAGCAGTACTTC. The J gene is TRBJ2-7, the V gene TRBV15, with TRBD1 matching over 7 bases. This CDR3 has 13 residues. Germline V lookup: CDR1 LNHNV, CDR2 YYDKDF (reference sequence). V shed 8 bases, J shed 2 bases, and the junction held 6 bases outside the gene matches. Combining the CDR3 with reference TRBV15 and TRBJ2-7 gives the whole variable domain DAMVIQNPRYQVTQFGKPVTLSCSQTLNHNVMYWYQQKSSQAPKLLFHYYDKDFNNEADTPDNFQSRRPNTSFCFLDIRSPGLGDTAMYLCATQRTGTYEQYFGPGTRLTVT.

The CDR3 spells CASSLDLGQNIQYF. Written as DNA, the CDR3 is TGTGCCAGCAGCTTGGATCTAGGTCAAAACATTCAGTACTTC. The rearrangement links TRBV5-4 to TRBJ2-4, with D hard to call. The length of the CDR3 is 14 residues. Trimming stripped 0 bases from V and 5 bases from J, with 9 bases between. The V gene's germline CDR1 is SGHNT and CDR2 YYREEE (reference sequence).

The V gene is TRBV11-2, the J gene TRBJ2-3, with TRBD1 matching 7 bases. Germline-derived CDR1 and CDR2 are SGHAT and FQNNGV. The V and J ends lost 3 bases and 4 bases, in that order; junction bases with no gene match: 7. This CDR3 comprises 15 residues. The CDR3, as DNA: TGTGCCAGCAGCTTCGGCCACAGGGGAGCAGATACGCAGTATTTT. It translates to CASSFGHRGADTQYF.

This chain links TRBV18 with TRBJ1-3; 9 nucleotides line up with TRBD1. There are 16 residues in the CDR3. CDR1 KGHSH and CDR2 LQKENI come from the germline V gene. V was clipped by 2 bases and J by 2 bases; unmatched bases: 4. The CDR3 sequence is CASSPGTGKAGNTIYF. In DNA form, the CDR3 reads TGTGCCAGCTCACCAGGGACAGGGAAAGCTGGAAACACCATATATTTT.